Each of the 4 T cell receptor beta chains below was sequenced from the same sample in a study of blood T cell repertoires in COVID-19. The protocol was immunoSEQ multiplex PCR, while the TCRdb copy is restricted to in-frame clones and leaves out a portion. The sample carries just over 650,000 clones, approximately 90% recorded once. The sample consisted of peripheral blood. The receptors were sampled from a woman between 18 and 29 years old with acute or convalescent COVID-19.

This clone was counted once. The chain uses TRBV7-2 and TRBJ2-4; no clear D. CDR1 and CDR2 from the germline V gene are SGHTA and FQGNSA. The ends were cut back, 0 bases at V and 13 bases at J, with 7 bases in the middle. CDR3 length: 11 residues. The CDR3 sequence is CASSLAGFQYF. CDR3 sequence (DNA): TGTGCCAGCAGCTTAGCCGGGTTCCAGTACTTC. The full variable domain, in which reference TRBV7-2 and TRBJ2-4 provide the parts outside the CDR3, is GAGVSQSPSNKVTEKGKDVELRCDPISGHTALYWYRQSLGQGLEFLIYFQGNSAPDKSGLPSDRFSAERTGGSVSTLTIQRTQQEDSAVYLCASSLAGFQYFGAGTRLSVL.

The V call is TRBV29-1, the J call TRBJ1-2, with TRBD1 identical over 7 bases. V was pared by 1 base and J by 6 bases, with 8 bases of the junction left unmatched. Germline CDR1 reads SQVTM; CDR2 reads ANQGSEA. The CDR3 covers 14 residues. The CDR3 DNA is TGCAGCGTTGAAGTGGGGACAGTGTCGAATGGCTACACCTTC. Protein sequence: CSVEVGTVSNGYTF.

CDR3 sequence (DNA): TGTGCCAGCAGCGTAGTTGGAGGAGAAAAACTGTTTTTT. Residues: CASSVVGGEKLFF. V is TRBV9 and J is TRBJ1-4; D is unclear. CDR1 and CDR2 (germline): SGDLS, YYNGEE. This CDR3 comprises 13 residues. Trimming shortened V by 0 bases and J by 8 bases, and 8 bases separated the two germline ends.

The genes are TRBV20-1 and TRBJ2-7; D may be TRBD2 (5 bases). V was trimmed by 3 bases and J by 4 bases, leaving 13 bases between them. The CDR3 contains 13 residues. Germline V lookup: CDR1 DFQATT, CDR2 SNEGSKA (reference sequence). CDR3 amino acids: CSASGQTGYEQYF. The CDR3 nucleotides are TGCAGTGCTAGTGGCCAAACGGGGTACGAGCAGTACTTC.